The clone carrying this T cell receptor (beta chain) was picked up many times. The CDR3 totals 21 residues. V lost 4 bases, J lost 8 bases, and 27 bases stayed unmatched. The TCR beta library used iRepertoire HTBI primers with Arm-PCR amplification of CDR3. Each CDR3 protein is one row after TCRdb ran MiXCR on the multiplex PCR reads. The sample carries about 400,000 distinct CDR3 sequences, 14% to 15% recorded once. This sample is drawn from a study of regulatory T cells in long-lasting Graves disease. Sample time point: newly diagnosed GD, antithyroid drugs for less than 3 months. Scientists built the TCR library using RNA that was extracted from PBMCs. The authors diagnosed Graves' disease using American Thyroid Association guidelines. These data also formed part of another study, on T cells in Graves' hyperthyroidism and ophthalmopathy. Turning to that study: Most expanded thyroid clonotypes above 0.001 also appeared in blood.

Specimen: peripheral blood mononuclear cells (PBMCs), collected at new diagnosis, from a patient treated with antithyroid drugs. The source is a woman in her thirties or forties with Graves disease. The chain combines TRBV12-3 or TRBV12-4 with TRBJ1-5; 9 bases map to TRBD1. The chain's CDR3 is CASSYITLRGQGGLNREPQHF. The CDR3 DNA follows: TGTGCCAGCAGTTACATAACCCTACGGGGACAGGGAGGATTAAATCGCGAGCCCCAGCATTTT.